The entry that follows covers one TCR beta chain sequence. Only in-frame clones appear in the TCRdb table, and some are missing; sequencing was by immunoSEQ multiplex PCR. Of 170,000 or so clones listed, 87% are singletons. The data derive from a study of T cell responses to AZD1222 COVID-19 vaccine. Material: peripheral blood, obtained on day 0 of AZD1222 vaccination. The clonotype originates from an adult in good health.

CDR3 nucleotide sequence: TGTGCCAGCAGCCAAGATCACAGTGCGGCGAGTGGAGAGACCCAGTACTTC. Translation gives CASSQDHSAASGETQYF. The rearrangement joins TRBV3-1 (or the pseudogene TRBV3-2) to TRBJ2-5; D gene uncertain. Deletions cut 0 bases from V and 4 bases from J, with 18 bases between. CDR1 is LGHDT and CDR2 is YNNKEL in the germline V gene (reference sequence). CDR3 size: 17 residues.